This entry describes one T cell receptor (beta chain). The blood sample was taken during the colonoscopy visit. This entry comes from a study of pediatric ulcerative colitis. The germline CDR1 and CDR2 sequences are WSHSY and SAAADI. The junction had 16 bases not matched to a gene; V was cut back by 6 bases and J by 2 bases. The CDR3 has 18 residues. Repertoires were generated with immunoSEQ multiplex PCR, while TCRdb's copy carries only in-frame clones and drops some. The repertoire holds about 60,000 clones, with more than 75% as singletons. The sequenced material came from blood. This receptor was identified in a boy aged 5-17 years who was a control in a study of pediatric ulcerative colitis. The chain has TRBV10-2 and TRBJ2-3; 8 bases map to TRBD2. This chain's CDR3 is CASSVGLAGRYFTDTQYF. Written as DNA, the CDR3 is TGCGCCAGCAGCGTAGGACTAGCAGGGAGGTACTTCACAGATACGCAGTATTTT.